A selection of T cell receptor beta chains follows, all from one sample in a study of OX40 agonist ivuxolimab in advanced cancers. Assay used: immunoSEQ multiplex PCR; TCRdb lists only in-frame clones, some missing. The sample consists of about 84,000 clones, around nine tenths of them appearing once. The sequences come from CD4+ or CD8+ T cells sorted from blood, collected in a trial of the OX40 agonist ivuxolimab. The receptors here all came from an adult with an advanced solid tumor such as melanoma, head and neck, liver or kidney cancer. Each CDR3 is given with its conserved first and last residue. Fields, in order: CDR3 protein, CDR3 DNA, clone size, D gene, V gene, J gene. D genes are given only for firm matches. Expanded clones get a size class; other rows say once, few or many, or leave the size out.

cdr3_aa: CASSQFRGRETQYF; cdr3_nt: TGTGCCAGCAGCCAATTCAGGGGGCGGGAGACCCAGTACTTC; clone_size: -; d_call: TRBD1; v_call: TRBV4-2; j_call: TRBJ2-5
cdr3_aa: CAWNPTGGNEKLFF; cdr3_nt: TGTGCCTGGAATCCGACAGGGGGCAATGAAAAACTGTTTTTT; clone_size: -; d_call: TRBD1; v_call: TRBV30; j_call: TRBJ1-4
cdr3_aa: CASSEFGGMNEKLFF; cdr3_nt: TGTGCCAGCAGTGAATTTGGTGGGATGAATGAAAAACTGTTTTTT; clone_size: once; d_call: -; v_call: TRBV2; j_call: TRBJ1-4
cdr3_aa: CASSMRGQAQPQHF; cdr3_nt: TGTGCCAGTAGTATGAGGGGCCAGGCTCAGCCCCAGCATTTT; clone_size: -; d_call: -; v_call: TRBV19; j_call: TRBJ1-5
cdr3_aa: CASSFGQGWNEQYF; cdr3_nt: TGCGCCAGCAGCTTCGGGCAGGGGTGGAACGAGCAGTACTTC; clone_size: -; d_call: -; v_call: TRBV5-1; j_call: TRBJ2-7
cdr3_aa: CSVEGRQAHEQYF; cdr3_nt: TGCAGCGTTGAAGGAAGGCAGGCACACGAGCAGTACTTC; clone_size: -; d_call: -; v_call: TRBV29-1; j_call: TRBJ2-7
cdr3_aa: CASSLARGASNTGELFF; cdr3_nt: TGCGCCAGCAGCTTGGCCCGGGGGGCAAGTAACACCGGGGAGCTGTTTTTT; clone_size: -; d_call: -; v_call: TRBV5-1; j_call: TRBJ2-2
cdr3_aa: CASSQEPGKREEVQFF; cdr3_nt: TGTGCCAGCAGCCAAGAACCGGGGAAGCGGGAGGAGGTTCAGTTCTTC; clone_size: -; d_call: TRBD2; v_call: TRBV4-2; j_call: TRBJ2-1
cdr3_aa: CASRSGLAGFNTGELFF; cdr3_nt: TGTGCCAGCAGATCTGGACTAGCGGGATTTAACACCGGGGAGCTGTTTTTT; clone_size: -; d_call: TRBD2; v_call: TRBV28; j_call: TRBJ2-2
cdr3_aa: CASTPGTTGSYEQYF; cdr3_nt: TGTGCCAGCACCCCGGGGACCACCGGGTCCTACGAGCAGTACTTC; clone_size: -; d_call: -; v_call: TRBV7-8; j_call: TRBJ2-7
cdr3_aa: CASSLRTAGTDTQYF; cdr3_nt: TGCGCCAGCAGCCTTCGCACGGCGGGGACAGATACGCAGTATTTT; clone_size: -; d_call: -; v_call: TRBV5-1; j_call: TRBJ2-3
cdr3_aa: CASSSGYNEQFF; cdr3_nt: TGTGCCAGCAGTAGCGGATACAATGAGCAGTTCTTC; clone_size: -; d_call: -; v_call: TRBV2; j_call: TRBJ2-1
cdr3_aa: CASSDGLAALYEQYF; cdr3_nt: TGTGCCAGCAGTGACGGACTAGCGGCCCTCTACGAGCAGTACTTC; clone_size: -; d_call: TRBD2; v_call: TRBV2; j_call: TRBJ2-7
cdr3_aa: CASSEGQGLWNEQFF; cdr3_nt: TGTGCCAGCAGTGAAGGACAGGGATTGTGGAATGAGCAGTTCTTC; clone_size: -; d_call: TRBD1; v_call: TRBV2; j_call: TRBJ2-1
cdr3_aa: CASSRYPGAGEGSPLHF; cdr3_nt: TGCGCCAGCAGCCGATACCCTGGAGCAGGGGAAGGTTCACCCCTCCACTTT; clone_size: -; d_call: -; v_call: TRBV5-1; j_call: TRBJ1-6
cdr3_aa: CASSLERTGVYGYTF; cdr3_nt: TGTGCCAGCAGCCTGGAGCGGACAGGGGTCTATGGCTACACCTTC; clone_size: -; d_call: TRBD1; v_call: TRBV14; j_call: TRBJ1-2
cdr3_aa: CASRRAGLDGYTF; cdr3_nt: TGCGCCAGCCGACGGGCAGGGCTTGATGGCTACACCTTC; clone_size: -; d_call: -; v_call: TRBV10-2; j_call: TRBJ1-2
cdr3_aa: CASSKLAGVSSTDTQYF; cdr3_nt: TGTGCCAGCAGCAAACTAGCGGGAGTGTCAAGCACAGATACGCAGTATTTT; clone_size: -; d_call: TRBD2; v_call: TRBV27; j_call: TRBJ2-3
cdr3_aa: CASSLPGELFF; cdr3_nt: TGTGCCAGCAGCTTACCCGGGGAGCTGTTTTTT; clone_size: -; d_call: -; v_call: TRBV7-9; j_call: TRBJ2-2
cdr3_aa: CSVVEQGVSYEQYF; cdr3_nt: TGCAGCGTTGTGGAGCAGGGGGTCTCCTACGAGCAGTACTTC; clone_size: -; d_call: TRBD1; v_call: TRBV29-1; j_call: TRBJ2-7
cdr3_aa: CASSPADTRQETQYF; cdr3_nt: TGTGCCAGCAGCCCAGCCGACACGAGACAAGAGACCCAGTACTTC; clone_size: -; d_call: -; v_call: TRBV7-9; j_call: TRBJ2-5
cdr3_aa: CASSYTTGASYEQYF; cdr3_nt: TGTGCCAGCAGTTACACGACAGGGGCCTCCTACGAGCAGTACTTC; clone_size: -; d_call: TRBD1; v_call: TRBV6-5; j_call: TRBJ2-7
cdr3_aa: CASSLGQLNYGYTF; cdr3_nt: TGTGCCAGCAGCTTGGGCCAGTTAAACTATGGCTACACCTTC; clone_size: -; d_call: -; v_call: TRBV5-6; j_call: TRBJ1-2
cdr3_aa: CASSVGQMGGLATEAFF; cdr3_nt: TGTGCCAGCAGTGTAGGACAGATGGGGGGTTTGGCCACTGAAGCTTTCTTT; clone_size: -; d_call: -; v_call: TRBV27; j_call: TRBJ1-1
cdr3_aa: CASSFSQIGYTF; cdr3_nt: TGTGCCAGCAGTTTTAGTCAGATCGGCTACACCTTC; clone_size: -; d_call: -; v_call: TRBV28; j_call: TRBJ1-2
cdr3_aa: CSARLVHEQYF; cdr3_nt: TGCAGTGCTAGACTAGTCCACGAGCAGTACTTC; clone_size: -; d_call: -; v_call: TRBV20-1; j_call: TRBJ2-7